This record concerns one TCR beta chain sequence. Its cognate antigen is unknown. Indicated time point: patch test 1, 2 weeks after DPC sensitization. Documented treatment: therapeutic diphenylcyclopropenone sensitization with weekly scalp DPC. Original handling: Between roughly 20,000 and 700,000 TCRs appeared in each sample, and the median stood at roughly 100,000. TCRdb analysed the RACE reads with MiXCR anew, one entry per CDR3 protein. The V and J calls reflect TCRdb's pipeline rather than the authors' work. The data show 300,000 to 450,000 distinct CDR3 sequences, 4% to 5.5% seen once. The sample belongs to a study of human T cells and chemical hapten exposure. Study overall: Enrolled patients were predominantly female and had alopecia areata, totalis or universalis.

The CDR3 spans 14 residues. In germline, CDR1 is LGHDT, CDR2 YNNKEL (reference sequence). Deletions cut 9 bases from V and 8 bases from J, with 17 bases between. Notes on the study in general: Expanded TCRs produced significantly more large CDR3 similarity clusters than controls did. TCRs exceeding 1 in 1000 frequency stayed unchanged with DPC sensitization.

The chain links TRBV3-1 to TRBJ1-6; D gene uncertain. Sequencing used whole blood, obtained in connection with sensitization to the hapten diphenylcyclopropenone (DPC). This clonotype was sampled from a woman between 45 and 60 years old with alopecia areata. Some clones in this sample may be carry-over from other donors' samples. This CDR3 reads CASVPSLGDSPLHF. Here the CDR3 DNA reads TGTGCCAGTGTCCCCTCACTGGGAGATTCACCCCTCCACTTT.